These 2 T cell receptor beta chains share one sample of origin, sequenced in a study of CD8 T cells in Susac syndrome. The RNA input was about 0.5 to 1 ug, and it was reverse transcribed with random hexamers. TCRdb independently ran MiXCR on the immunoSEQ multiplex PCR reads; one entry per CDR3 protein. The sample shows around 80,000 distinct CDR3 sequences, roughly 95% of them seen only once. The sequenced sample consisted of CD8+ T cells from PBMCs. The receptor source for this set is a human donor with Susac syndrome.

V gene TRBV2 combines with J gene TRBJ1-2; D remains unclear. CDR1 SNHLY and CDR2 FYNNEI come from the germline V gene. The CDR3 runs 13 residues. V shed 3 bases and J shed 4 bases, with 9 bases lying between them. The CDR3 reads CASSDEGVYGYTF. The DNA of the CDR3 is TGTGCCAGCAGTGACGAGGGAGTCTATGGCTACACCTTC.

This clonotype has only one observation. The J gene is TRBJ2-2, the V gene TRBV7-9, with D tentatively TRBD1 or TRBD2 (6 bases each). The CDR3 has 12 amino acids. The V gene lost 6 bases and the J gene lost 6 bases, with 8 bases spanning the gap. The germline V gene encodes CDR1 SEHNR and CDR2 FQNEAQ (reference sequence). CDR3 DNA: TGTGCCAGCAGAAGGGGGGCCGGGGAGCTGTTTTTT. This encodes CASRRGAGELFF.